This T cell receptor (beta chain) originates from a study of PD-L1 blockade in urothelial cancer. Study-wide background: Male patients with bladder-origin urothelial cancer numbered about 85% of the 29. Between 0 and 3 chemotherapy regimens preceded treatment for each patient. Median tumor clonality was around 0.096, with T cell proportion less than 0.1. Whole-study findings and limits: Each patient yielded one FFPE tumor sample, not obtained immediately pretreatment.

TCRdb's copy holds only in-frame clones and misses some; the assay was immunoSEQ multiplex PCR. In the table there are some 35,000 clones, around 34% of which are singletons. As regards this clone: Its antigen is undetermined.

This CDR3 contains 15 residues. The rearrangement links TRBV7-5 to TRBJ2-7; the tabulated D call, TRBD1, remains unverified against the DNA. TRBV7-5 is a known pseudogene. The receptor was derived from a man aged 55 to 69 with urothelial cancer. This specimen was tumor tissue, taken before atezolizumab (anti-PD-L1) treatment. Written as DNA, the CDR3 is TGTGCCAGCAGCCCACCGGGGCAGGGGCAGTACGAGCAGTACTTC. It encodes CASSPPGQGQYEQYF.